This TCR beta chain was sequenced during a study of early T cells in non-severe SARS-CoV-2 infection. TCRdb passed the 5' RACE reads through MiXCR, listing each CDR3 protein once. The sample records about 77,000 distinct CDR3 sequences, roughly a sixth being singletons. CDR3 length: 11 amino acids. CDR1 is SQVTM, CDR2 ANQGSEA, per germline. The V and J ends lost 4 bases and 5 bases respectively, with 9 bases between them. The clonotype was recovered from an adult who was a healthcare worker with PCR-confirmed SARS-CoV-2 infection or an uninfected control (not recorded which). The sample taken for sequencing was whole blood. The chain uses TRBV29-1 and TRBJ2-7; TRBD2 is a possible D gene (6 bases). The CDR3: CSVGGGNEQYF. The DNA for the CDR3 is TGCAGCGTTGGTGGGGGGAACGAGCAGTACTTC.